The sequence of this T cell receptor (beta chain) was determined in a study of vaccination and CD4 T cells after COVID-19. Sequencing of DNA taken from cultured CD4+ T cells relied on the Oncomine TCR Beta short-read assay. TCRdb fed the PCR reads into MiXCR, producing one record per CDR3 protein. The repertoire consists of approximately 6,500 distinct CDR3 sequences, with about 70% occurring once and the leading ten covering around 33%. The CDR3 spans 14 residues. Germline assignment: CDR1 LGHNA and CDR2 YNFKEQ. Deletions cut 0 bases from V and 5 bases from J, with 7 bases between. In the case of this clonotype: Antigen specificity is unknown.

Regarding treatment: roughly 10-day PBMC culture with coronavirus spike peptide pools or control peptides (ViraFEST assay). The sequence came from a human donor who had recovered from COVID-19. This chain joins TRBV4-2 and TRBJ2-2, with unresolved D. The material sequenced was CD4+ T cells from blood, cultured in vitro. The CDR3 nucleotides read TGTGCCAGCAGCCAAGAATCGACGACCGGGGAGCTGTTTTTT. Translation: CASSQESTTGELFF.